A single T cell receptor (beta chain) is shown here with its context. Its antigen remains unidentified. This sample is part of a study of cytomegalovirus exposure and HLA in healthy donors. The PCR was carried out with 60 Vbeta primers and 13 Jbeta primers. Method: immunoSEQ multiplex PCR; TCRdb's copy keeps in-frame clones and lacks some. The table lists approximately 210,000 clones, over 60% of them singletons. Germline lookup yields CDR1 SNHLY and CDR2 FYNNEI. The trim removed 1 base at V and 8 bases at J, leaving 8 bases unmatched. The CDR3 contains 14 residues. Regarding the study as a whole: There were some V segments, including TRBV6-2 and TRBV6-3, excluded as indistinguishable. Cytomegalovirus status was reportedly diagnosed by the classifier with high sensitivity and specificity.

The TCR originated in a woman in her 30s in good health and CMV-seropositive. The chain combines TRBV2 with TRBJ2-7, with 7 bases matching TRBD1. The source material was PBMCs. The CDR3 is CASSEGQGVVKQYF. DNA of the CDR3: TGTGCCAGCAGTGAAGGGCAGGGGGTGGTTAAGCAGTACTTC.